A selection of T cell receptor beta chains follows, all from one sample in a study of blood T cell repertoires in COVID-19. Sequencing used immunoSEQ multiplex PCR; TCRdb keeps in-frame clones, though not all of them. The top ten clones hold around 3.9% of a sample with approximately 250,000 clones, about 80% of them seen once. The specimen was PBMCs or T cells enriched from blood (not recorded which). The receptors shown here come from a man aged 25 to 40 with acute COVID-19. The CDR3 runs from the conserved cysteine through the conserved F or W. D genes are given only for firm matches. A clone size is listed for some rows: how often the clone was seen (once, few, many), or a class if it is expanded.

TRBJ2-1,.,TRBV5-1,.,TGCGCCAGCAGCTTGGAAACAGGCAATGAGCAGTTCTTC,CASSLETGNEQFF
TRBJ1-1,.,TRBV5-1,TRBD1,TGCGCCAGCAGCTTGAAACAGGGGAGCACTGAAGCTTTCTTT,CASSLKQGSTEAFF
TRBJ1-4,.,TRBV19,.,TGTGCCAGTAGTACCGGACACCTGCGGGAAAAACTGTTTTTT,CASSTGHLREKLFF
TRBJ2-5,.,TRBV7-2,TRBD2,TGTGCCAGCAGCTTAACTAGCGGGGTGAAAGAGACCCAGTACTTC,CASSLTSGVKETQYF
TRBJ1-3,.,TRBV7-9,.,TGTGCCAGCAGCAGGGTTACTGGAAACACCATATATTTT,CASSRVTGNTIYF
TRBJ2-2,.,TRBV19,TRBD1,TGTGCCAGTAGTATCGGACAGGGTTACGGGGAGCTGTTTTTT,CASSIGQGYGELFF
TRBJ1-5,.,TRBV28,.,TGTGCCAGCAGTTTGGACGGAGGTCCGCCCCAGCATTTT,CASSLDGGPPQHF
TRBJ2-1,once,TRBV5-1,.,TGCGCCAGCAGCTTGGAAACTAACAATGAGCAGTTCTTC,CASSLETNNEQFF
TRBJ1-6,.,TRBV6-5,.,TGTGCCAGCAGTTACTCGAGGCTCAACTATAATTCACCCCTCCACTTT,CASSYSRLNYNSPLHF
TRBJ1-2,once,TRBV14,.,TGTGCCAGCAGCCAAACAGGGAGCGGCTACACCTTC,CASSQTGSGYTF
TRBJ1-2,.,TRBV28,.,TGTGCCAGCAGTCCACCGACAGATAACTATGGCTACACCTTC,CASSPPTDNYGYTF
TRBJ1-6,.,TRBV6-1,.,TGTGCCAGCAGTGAACGCCAGTATAATTCACCCCTCCACTTT,CASSERQYNSPLHF
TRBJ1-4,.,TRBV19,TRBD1,TGTGCCACCATTGACAGGGCAGTCAATGAAAAACTGTTTTTT,CATIDRAVNEKLFF
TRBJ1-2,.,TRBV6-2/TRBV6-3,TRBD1,TGTGCCAGCAGTAAAGGGACAGGGTGGGTGATGGTAGGTGGCTACACCTTC,CASSKGTGWVMVGGYTF
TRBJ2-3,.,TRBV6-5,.,TGTGCCAGCAGTCCAAGCACAGATACGCAGTATTTT,CASSPSTDTQYF
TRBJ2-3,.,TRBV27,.,TGTGCCAGCAGGGGACTCCTCCGCACAGATACGCAGTATTTT,CASRGLLRTDTQYF
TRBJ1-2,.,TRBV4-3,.,TGCGCCAGCAGCCAAGAACCCCGGACAGACCATGGCTACACCTTC,CASSQEPRTDHGYTF
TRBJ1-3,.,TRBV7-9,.,TGTGCCAGCAGCTTTTACACCTCTGGAAACACCATATATTTT,CASSFYTSGNTIYF
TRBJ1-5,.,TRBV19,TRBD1,TGTGCCAGTAGCAGGGACAGGCGGGACAATCAGCCCCAGCATTTT,CASSRDRRDNQPQHF
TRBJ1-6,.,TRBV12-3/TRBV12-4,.,TGTGCCAGCAGTTTAGTACAGGGATCACCCCTCCACTTT,CASSLVQGSPLHF
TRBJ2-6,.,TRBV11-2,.,TGTGCCAGCAGCTTATATCTTGCTGGGGCCAACGTCCTGACTTTC,CASSLYLAGANVLTF
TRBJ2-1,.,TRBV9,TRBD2,TGTGCCAGCACCGAACTAGCGGGGGTATACAATGAGCAGTTCTTC,CASTELAGVYNEQFF
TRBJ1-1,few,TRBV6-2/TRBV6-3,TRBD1,TGTGCCAGCAGTTATAACCCAGGGGGCCCCAACACTGAAGCTTTCTTT,CASSYNPGGPNTEAFF
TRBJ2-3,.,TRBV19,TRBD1,TGTGCCAGTAGGGGCCGACCTGGACAGGGGGTAGTTGATACGCAGTATTTT,CASRGRPGQGVVDTQYF
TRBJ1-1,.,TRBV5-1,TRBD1,TGCGCCAGCAGCTTGGGGGGACAGGGTTTGACTGAAGCTTTCTTT,CASSLGGQGLTEAFF
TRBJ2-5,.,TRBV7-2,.,TGTGCCAGCAGCATACCCCTAGGTAGAAATAAAGAGACCCAGTACTTC,CASSIPLGRNKETQYF
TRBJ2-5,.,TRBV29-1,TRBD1,TGCAGCGTTGACGGACAGGGGTTAGAGACCCAGTACTTC,CSVDGQGLETQYF
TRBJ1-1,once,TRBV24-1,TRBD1,TGTGCCACCAGTGATGGGGGACAGGGGGGCACTGAAGCTTTCTTT,CATSDGGQGGTEAFF
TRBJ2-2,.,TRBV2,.,TGTGCCAGCAACCGACTGAACACCGGGGAGCTGTTTTTT,CASNRLNTGELFF
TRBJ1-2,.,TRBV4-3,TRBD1,TGCGCCAGCAGCCAAGAATTGTGGTTACCAACCGGGACAGACTATGGCTACACCTTC,CASSQELWLPTGTDYGYTF
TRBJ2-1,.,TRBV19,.,TGTGCCAGTAGTATAAAGAGCTCCTACAATGAGCAGTTCTTC,CASSIKSSYNEQFF
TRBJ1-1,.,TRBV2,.,TGTGCCAGCTTTCCGGAACTAAACACTGAAGCTTTCTTT,CASFPELNTEAFF
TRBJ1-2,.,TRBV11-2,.,TGTGCCAGCAGCTTAGAGAGCTATGGCTACACCTTC,CASSLESYGYTF
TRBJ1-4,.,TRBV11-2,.,TGTGCCAGCAGCTCATCCCAGGGTAATGAAAAACTGTTTTTT,CASSSSQGNEKLFF
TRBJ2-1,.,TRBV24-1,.,TGTGCCACCAGTGATGTGCTAGGGGACTCCTACAATGAGCAGTTCTTC,CATSDVLGDSYNEQFF